The 16 T cell receptor beta chains given below trace back to one sample, sequenced in a study of early T cells in non-severe SARS-CoV-2 infection (dated by TCRdb to the early 2020s). Library creation used 5' RACE. The listed sequencing device is NextSeq 500. The public reads were reanalyzed by TCRdb: fastp trimming at Q25, MiXCR alignment, in-frame beta chains only. All rows with the same CDR3 protein become a single entry with the most common DNA and genes. Present in this sample are some 45,000 distinct CDR3 sequences, less than 8.5% of which were seen just once. Of the sample, 8.3% is held by the ten largest clones. The sample was whole blood. These TCRs come from an adult who was a healthcare worker with PCR-confirmed SARS-CoV-2 infection or an uninfected control (not recorded which).

This clonotype was detected many times. The genes are TRBV30 and TRBJ1-5; maybe TRBD1 (6 bases). CDR1 and CDR2 (germline): GTSNPN, SVGIG (reference sequence). The CDR3 has 12 residues. V was clipped by 5 bases and J by 9 bases, with 14 bases between them. This chain's CDR3 is CAWGTRVGPQHF. The CDR3 DNA follows: TGTGCCTGGGGGACACGGGTAGGGCCCCAGCATTTT. Complete variable domain (other parts from reference TRBV30 and TRBJ1-5): SQTIHQWPATLVQPVGSPLSLECTVEGTSNPNLYWYRQAAGRGLQLLFYSVGIGQISSEVPQNLSASRPQDRQFILSSKKLLLSDSGFYLCAWGTRVGPQHFGDGTRLSIL.

This clonotype was counted only a few times. The J gene is TRBJ1-1, the V gene TRBV12-3 or TRBV12-4, with D unclear. The CDR3 is 15 amino acids. The germline V and J ends were trimmed by 6 bases and 1 base, with 15 bases remaining between them. The CDR3 here is CASSQPRRKNTEAFF. Here the CDR3 DNA reads TGTGCCAGCAGCCAACCCCGTCGGAAGAACACTGAAGCTTTCTTT.

The gene calls are TRBV20-1 and TRBJ2-7, with 16 bases matching TRBD2. V lost 5 bases and J lost 5; bases outside the gene matches: 3. Germline V gene data show CDR1 as DFQATT and CDR2 as SNEGSKA (reference sequence). CDR3 length: 14 amino acids. CDR3 sequence reads: CSASGTSGGDEQYF. CDR3 bases: TGCAGTGCTTCCGGGACTAGCGGGGGGGACGAGCAGTACTTC.

This clonotype was counted many times. This chain links TRBV6-1 with TRBJ2-5, with 8 bases identical to TRBD2. The germline V gene has CDR1 MNHNS and CDR2 SASEGT. Trimming took 2 bases from V and 2 from J; bases not matched to a gene: 10. The CDR3 has 17 amino acids. In DNA, the CDR3 is TGTGCCAGCAGTGAAACGGGACTAGGATCGGAACAAGAGACCCAGTACTTC. It codes for CASSETGLGSEQETQYF.

This clonotype was seen many times. This rearrangement joins TRBV21-1 to TRBJ1-4. TRBV21-1 constitutes a pseudogene. The CDR3 loop spans 15 amino acids. The CDR3 nucleotides read TGTGCCAGGGATGATAGGGATTCAACTAATGAAAAACTGTTTTTT. Encoded protein: CARDDRDSTNEKLFF.

This clonotype has ten or more counts. The rearrangement links TRBV20-1 to TRBJ2-7, with D maybe TRBD2 (7 bases). Germline values: CDR1 DFQATT, CDR2 SNEGSKA (reference sequence). V was pared by 0 bases and J by 3 bases, with 15 bases between. This CDR3 contains 15 residues. The CDR3 region is CSARDQPGGVYEQYF. For the CDR3, the DNA is TGCAGTGCTAGAGATCAGCCGGGGGGCGTCTACGAGCAGTACTTC.

This sequence joins TRBV19 and TRBJ1-6; D is unresolved. Trimming took off 5 bases at V and 10 bases at J, with 15 bases between the two ends. Germline V gives CDR1 LNHDA, CDR2 SQIVND (reference sequence). The CDR3 consists of 14 residues. CDR3 DNA sequence: TGTGCCAGTAGTGAGGGCCGGACGGAGTCACCCCTCCACTTT. Its protein product is CASSEGRTESPLHF.

The chain joins TRBV6-6 to TRBJ2-1; 8 bases map to TRBD2. Germline CDR1 reads MNHNY; CDR2 reads SVGAGI (reference sequence). This CDR3 contains 16 residues. V lost 6 bases to trimming and J lost 7 bases; unmatched junction nucleotides: 14. The CDR3 coding sequence is TGTGCCAGCAGCCGGGGGGAGCGGGGGAAGAGGAATGAGCAGTTCTTC. Amino acid sequence: CASSRGERGKRNEQFF.

In its sample, this clonotype was seen many times. V gene TRBV18 combines with J gene TRBJ2-7; the D is unclear. CDR3 length: 13 residues. CDR1 and CDR2 (germline): KGHSH, LQKENI. V shed 1 base and J shed 0 bases, with 4 bases lying between them. DNA of the CDR3: TGTGCCAGCTCACCACAGGGCTCCTACGAGCAGTACTTC. Amino acid sequence: CASSPQGSYEQYF.

V is TRBV9 and J is TRBJ2-3; TRBD2 might be the D (5 bases). Germline V gene data show CDR1 as SGDLS and CDR2 as YYNGEE. Trimming stripped 4 bases from V and 3 bases from J, with 15 bases between. The CDR3 consists of 15 residues. The CDR3 is CASSTNGVLTDTQYF. Written as DNA, the CDR3 is TGTGCCAGCAGCACCAACGGGGTTTTAACAGATACGCAGTATTTT.

This clonotype was observed many times. The chain couples TRBV12-3 or TRBV12-4 to TRBJ1-2, with no clear D. This CDR3 has 14 amino acids. V lost 2 bases, J lost 4 bases, and 11 bases lay in between. DNA of the CDR3: TGTGCCAGCAGTTTAAGAGTGGCCAGCTATGGCTACACCTTC. It is translated as CASSLRVASYGYTF.

Only a few counts were recorded for this clonotype. The rearrangement joins TRBV20-1 to TRBJ2-2; 7 bases are shared with TRBD1. The CDR3 has 14 residues. Germline CDR1 DFQATT, CDR2 SNEGSKA (reference sequence). The trim removed 3 bases at V and 2 bases at J, leaving 3 bases unmatched. This CDR3 reads CSASHRGNTGELFF. The CDR3 region has the DNA TGCAGTGCTAGCCACAGGGGTAACACCGGGGAGCTGTTTTTT.

This clonotype was found many times. The rearrangement joins TRBV20-1 to TRBJ1-5; no firm D call. The germline gives CDR1 DFQATT, CDR2 SNEGSKA (reference sequence). Trimming pared 5 bases from V and 4 bases from J, leaving 18 bases between. This CDR3 comprises 15 residues. CDR3 nucleotide sequence: TGCAGTGCTTCCCTTGAGAGACTTTCTAATCAGCCCCAGCATTTT. This codes for CSASLERLSNQPQHF.

Turning to this clonotype: A much larger clone lies one base from this, so it may be a read error. No conserved phenylalanine or tryptophan ends this CDR3, so it is likely a read error. The chain joins TRBV7-9 to TRBJ2-5, with D tentatively TRBD2 (5 bases). V was clipped by 4 bases and J by 2 bases, with 11 bases between them. There are 14 residues in the CDR3. Germline CDR1 is SEHNR and CDR2 is FQNEAQ (reference sequence). The CDR3 bases are TGTGCCAGCAGCTCGAGAGGGATTCAAGAGACCCAGTACCTC. Translated, it gives CASSSRGIQETQYL.

The V gene is TRBV12-3 or TRBV12-4, the J gene TRBJ1-1; D gene ambiguous. The CDR3 is 11 amino acids. The V end was cut by 5 bases, the J end by 12 bases, with 13 bases between. The chain's CDR3 is CASSLGTRTFF. The DNA for the CDR3 is TGTGCCAGCAGTCTCGGCACACGGACTTTCTTT.

This clonotype was counted ten times or more. This sequence joins TRBV28 and TRBJ2-1, with D uncertain. Trimming took 1 base from V and 2 from J, leaving 12 bases between them. Per the germline V gene, CDR1 is MDHEN and CDR2 is SYDVKM. This CDR3 has 16 residues. CDR3 bases: TGTGCCAGCAGTTTATTGTCCCAGATTGCCTACAATGAGCAGTTCTTC. It translates to CASSLLSQIAYNEQFF.